This entry concerns a single T cell receptor beta chain. These data belong to a study of T cells in Graves' hyperthyroidism and ophthalmopathy. RNA transcripts yielded amplified TCR beta CDR3 regions. HTBI primers were employed in a first-round RT-PCR of the TCR CDR3. TCRdb re-called the multiplex PCR reads through MiXCR, storing one row per CDR3 protein. The table has a few hundred thousand distinct CDR3 sequences, under 15% seen once. The CDR3 is 15 amino acids. V lost 6 bases to trimming and J lost 6 bases, with 18 bases between them. Per the germline V gene, CDR1 is SNHLY and CDR2 is FYNNEI. The rearrangement links TRBV2 to TRBJ2-1; tentative D call: TRBD1 (5 bases). The sequence was collected from a woman in her twenties or thirties with Graves' hyperthyroidism. The sample was blood. CDR3 in DNA: TGTGCCAGCAGACGAAGGGCAGGGTCCATCAATGAGCAGTTCTTC. This encodes CASRRRAGSINEQFF.